What follows describes a single TCR beta chain. The antigen is undetermined. The data were obtained in a study of PD-1 blockade in classical Hodgkin lymphoma. Looking at the study overall: Nivolumab was given intravenously to patients at 3 mg/kg every 2 weeks. Study outcomes and limitations: Patients who began taking nivolumab under 1 year after ASCT were left out. Relapsed/refractory patients reportedly had lower baseline diversity than newly diagnosed patients.

The patients all showed relapse after autologous stem cell transplantation, while their brentuximab vedotin exposure varied. The CDR3 is 14 amino acids. Germline CDR1 and CDR2: SGHRS and YFSETQ. V was cut by 0 bases and J by 4 bases, with 8 bases left in between. Produced via immunoSEQ multiplex PCR; TCRdb's table is partial and in-frame only. The sample has under 20,000 clones, roughly 80% seen once. The TCR sequence derives from a human donor with classical Hodgkin lymphoma. The source was peripheral blood mononuclear cells (PBMCs), collected before the second cycle of nivolumab. The chain carries TRBV5-1 and TRBJ1-3; D call uncertain. CDR3 in DNA: TGCGCCAGCAGCTTGGACAGTACCGGAAACACCATATATTTT. It codes for CASSLDSTGNTIYF.